What follows are 4 T cell receptor beta chains derived from one specimen sequenced in a study of OX40 agonist ivuxolimab in advanced cancers. Data came from immunoSEQ multiplex PCR; TCRdb stores just in-frame clones and leaves some out. Here the sample spans about 79,000 clones, approximately 84% being singletons. The sample in question was CD4+ or CD8+ T cells sorted from blood, obtained in a trial of the OX40 agonist ivuxolimab. The receptors derive from an adult with an advanced solid tumor such as melanoma, head and neck, liver or kidney cancer.

The J gene is TRBJ1-4, the V gene TRBV19; 7 nucleotides line up with TRBD1. The CDR3 totals 15 residues. V lost 4 bases, J lost 4 bases, and 6 bases stayed unmatched. Germline V gives CDR1 LNHDA, CDR2 SQIVND (reference sequence). The CDR3, as DNA: TGTGCCAGTAGTAGTGCGGGACAGATTAATGAAAAACTGTTTTTT. This translates into CASSSAGQINEKLFF.

The V gene is TRBV5-4, the J gene TRBJ1-4; D call uncertain. Trimming took 0 bases from V and 3 from J, leaving 9 bases between them. Germline loops: CDR1 SGHNT, CDR2 YYREEE (reference sequence). The CDR3 sequence is 15 residues long. CDR3 loop: CASSLVEGPNEKLFF. CDR3 in DNA: TGTGCCAGCAGCTTGGTGGAAGGGCCTAATGAAAAACTGTTTTTT.

This sequence joins TRBV6-5 and TRBJ1-2; D is unresolved. CDR3 size: 15 residues. The V gene's germline CDR1 is MNHEY and CDR2 SVGAGI. Between the trimmed V and J ends, which lost 4 bases and 0 bases, there was a span of 12 bases. This chain's CDR3 is CASSSPRNANYGYTF. In DNA, the CDR3 is TGTGCCAGCAGTTCTCCCAGGAATGCTAACTATGGCTACACCTTC.

The CDR3 sequence: CASSSRLRQGKSYEQYF. CDR3 nucleotides: TGTGCCAGCAGCTCTCGCTTACGACAGGGGAAATCCTACGAGCAGTACTTC. The rearrangement links TRBV5-6 to TRBJ2-7; 8 positions match TRBD1. The CDR3 runs 17 residues. After removal of 3 bases from V and 1 base from J, the junction contained 12 bases not matched to a gene. Germline CDR1 SGHDT, CDR2 YYEEEE.